This entry lists 15 T cell receptor beta chains sequenced from one sample in a study of memory CD4+ T cells and cytomegalovirus serostatus. Single viable CD3+CD4+CD8-CD45RO+ cells were sorted as the memory CD4+ T cells. Sequencing was performed with immunoSEQ multiplex PCR; in TCRdb, only in-frame clones are kept and a portion is missing. The repertoire holds some 52,000 clones, around 78% seen once, with over 0.65% in the top ten. Material for sequencing was memory CD4+ T cells from blood. The origin of the receptors is an adult in good health and CMV-seronegative.

The chain links TRBV7-3 to TRBJ2-5, with 7 bases matching TRBD2. CDR3 size: 14 residues. Germline CDR1 and CDR2: SGHTA and FQGTGA. The V segment lost 5 bases and the J segment 3 bases; nucleotides outside the gene matches: 6. CDR3 in amino acids: CASSPGTNKETQYF. CDR3 nucleotide sequence: TGTGCCAGCAGCCCGGGGACTAACAAAGAGACCCAGTACTTC.

The chain combines TRBV20-1 with TRBJ1-1, with no clear D. This CDR3 is 11 amino acids long. Deletions cut 5 bases from V and 7 bases from J, with 11 bases between. From germline, CDR1 is DFQATT and CDR2 SNEGSKA (reference sequence). CDR3 protein: CSAEGQFEAFF. Here the CDR3 DNA reads TGCAGTGCTGAAGGGCAGTTTGAAGCTTTCTTT.

V usage is TRBV6-5 and J usage is TRBJ1-1; TRBD1 is a possible D gene (6 bases). The V end lost 5 bases, the J end lost 8 bases, and 12 bases lay between the germline ends. The CDR3 consists of 12 residues. Germline CDR1 and CDR2: MNHEY and SVGAGI. The CDR3 DNA reads as TGTGCCAGCAGTACTGCGGGACACGAAGCTTTCTTT. It specifies CASSTAGHEAFF.

Of note for this clone: A junction boundary mismatches the germline segment, possibly from a read error. This chain joins TRBV6-5 and TRBJ2-7; TRBD1 matches 9 bases. CDR3 length equals 11 residues. Germline lookup yields CDR1 MNHEY and CDR2 SVGAGI. The CDR3 spells CARGTGRPDDF. Here the CDR3 DNA reads TGTGCCAGGGGGACAGGGAGACCTGATGACTTC.

This chain joins TRBV4-3 and TRBJ1-2; D is undetermined. The CDR3 length is 16 residues. CDR1 LGHNA and CDR2 YSLEER come from the germline V gene. Deletions cut 1 base from V and 6 bases from J, with 18 bases between. CDR3 protein: CASSQGILGGLDGYTF. The DNA for the CDR3 is TGCGCCAGCAGCCAAGGGATTCTGGGAGGCCTCGATGGCTACACCTTC.

The chain has TRBV5-6 and TRBJ1-2; the D is unclear. Germline-derived CDR1 and CDR2 are SGHDT and YYEEEE. Trimming cost V 1 base and J 4 bases, with 11 bases left between them. The CDR3 extends over 14 amino acids. CDR3 loop: CASSLFGIPYGYTF. The DNA for the CDR3 is TGTGCCAGCAGCTTGTTTGGGATTCCCTATGGCTACACCTTC. The whole variable domain, remainder taken from reference TRBV5-6 and TRBJ1-2, is DAGVTQSPTHLIKTRGQQVTLRCSPKSGHDTVSWYQQALGQGPQFIFQYYEEEERQRGNFPDRFSGHQFPNYSSELNVNALLLGDSALYLCASSLFGIPYGYTFGSGTRLTVV.

A single count supports this clone. This chain joins TRBV28 and TRBJ1-2; D gene uncertain. Germline V gives CDR1 MDHEN, CDR2 SYDVKM. The CDR3 covers 12 residues. V lost 8 bases to trimming and J lost 0 bases, with 7 bases between them. This CDR3 reads CASASANYGYTF. Written as DNA, the CDR3 is TGTGCCAGCGCATCAGCTAACTATGGCTACACCTTC.

V gene TRBV2 combines with J gene TRBJ1-2, with D hard to call. CDR1 is SNHLY and CDR2 is FYNNEI in the germline V gene. The CDR3 loop spans 14 amino acids. V shed 2 bases and J shed 6 bases, with 13 bases lying between them. CDR3 nucleotide sequence: TGTGCCAGCAGTGAAACGGCCATTTATAATGGCTACACCTTC. Translated, it gives CASSETAIYNGYTF.

The chain couples TRBV19 to TRBJ1-2; 7 bases map to TRBD1. The CDR3 is 14 residues long. J lost 8 bases, V lost 4 bases, and 10 bases had no gene match. CDR1 LNHDA and CDR2 SQIVND come from the germline V gene (reference sequence). Here the CDR3 reads CASSKEQGRWGYTF. The CDR3, as DNA: TGTGCCAGTAGTAAAGAACAGGGGCGCTGGGGCTACACCTTC.

The J gene is TRBJ2-1, the V gene TRBV28; tentative D call: TRBD1 (5 bases). V lost 2 bases and J lost 7, with 21 bases in between. CDR3 size: 17 residues. CDR1 and CDR2 (germline): MDHEN, SYDVKM. CDR3 sequence reads: CASSLIQAVVGSNEQFF. CDR3 DNA sequence: TGTGCCAGCAGTTTAATACAGGCGGTGGTTGGCTCTAATGAGCAGTTCTTC.

The sample holds one count of this clone. Other DNA sequences in this specimen translate into the identical CDR3. CDR3 residues: CASSEVGQVYGYTF. DNA for the CDR3: TGTGCCAGCAGTGAAGTTGGTCAGGTCTATGGCTACACCTTC. The gene calls are TRBV6-1 and TRBJ1-2; D is undetermined. The CDR3 consists of 14 residues. Germline lookup yields CDR1 MNHNS and CDR2 SASEGT. V lost 1 base and J 4 bases, leaving 10 bases between the germline ends.

This clone was recorded a few times. Other DNA sequences from this sample encode an identical CDR3 as well. This chain uses TRBV6-6 with TRBJ1-1; 7 bases match TRBD1. CDR3 size: 13 residues. Germline CDR1 is MNHNY and CDR2 is SVGAGI (reference sequence). Trimming cost V 7 bases and J 3 bases; bases outside gene matches: 5. CDR3 coding DNA: TGTGCCAGCACCGCAGGGGGGGACACTGAAGCTTTCTTT. Translated, it gives CASTAGGDTEAFF.

This clone was seen just once. The chain has TRBV4-2 and TRBJ1-1, with no clear D. The germline gives CDR1 LGHNA, CDR2 YNFKEQ. The V gene lost 0 bases and the J gene lost 1 base, with 12 bases spanning the gap. CDR3 length: 16 amino acids. The CDR3 region is CASSQDPRVRNTEAFF. In DNA, the CDR3 is TGTGCCAGCAGCCAAGATCCCCGGGTGAGGAACACTGAAGCTTTCTTT.

V is TRBV5-1 and J is TRBJ2-1, with a tentative D call TRBD2 (6 bases). The CDR3 is 15 amino acids. From germline, CDR1 is SGHRS and CDR2 YFSETQ. V shed 0 bases and J shed 9 bases, with 16 bases lying between them. CDR3 sequence (DNA): TGCGCCAGCAGCTTGGCACTAGGGGCCGGGGGTGAGCAGTTCTTC. This sequence encodes CASSLALGAGGEQFF.

V and J are TRBV15 and TRBJ1-2; the match to TRBD1 covers 7 bases. Germline loops: CDR1 LNHNV, CDR2 YYDKDF (reference sequence). The junction had 11 bases not matched to a gene; V was cut back by 5 bases and J by 5 bases. This CDR3 has 15 amino acids. The CDR3 coding sequence is TGTGCCACCAGCCGAGGGACAGCCGCGTATTATGGCTACACCTTC. It yields the protein CATSRGTAAYYGYTF.